A single sample is the source of the 9 T cell receptor beta chains below, sequenced in a study of Graves' ophthalmopathy and Graves' hyperthyroidism. Scientists amplified the TCR beta CDR3 regions from RNA transcripts. The first round was an RT-PCR with HTBI primers, and the second round was a multiplex PCR. TCRdb re-called the multiplex PCR reads with MiXCR, one entry per CDR3 protein. The data show about 600,000 distinct CDR3 sequences, roughly 40% seen once. Sequencing input: peripheral blood or thyroid tissue (not recorded which). These TCRs come from an adult man with Graves' hyperthyroidism.

This clonotype was found once. This chain links TRBV2 with TRBJ2-3; D may be TRBD2 (6 bases). CDR3 length: 14 residues. Trimming stripped 0 bases from V and 14 bases from J, with 18 bases between. The germline V gene encodes CDR1 SNHLY and CDR2 FYNNEI. The CDR3 reads CASSEAGGVSGRYF. The CDR3 region has the DNA TGTGCCAGCAGTGAAGCCGGGGGAGTGTCCGGTCGGTATTTT.

The V and J genes are TRBV20-1 and TRBJ2-5, with D possibly matching TRBD2 (5 bases). The germline V gene encodes CDR1 DFQATT and CDR2 SNEGSKA (reference sequence). The V end was cut by 0 bases, the J end by 5 bases, with 22 bases between. The CDR3 consists of 17 residues. Here the CDR3 DNA reads TGCAGTGCTAGAGATCAGATGCGGGCTTGGGATGGGGAGACCCAGTACTTC. Translation: CSARDQMRAWDGETQYF.

V usage is TRBV5-1 and J usage is TRBJ2-5; D could derive from TRBD1 or TRBD2 (5 bases each). Germline CDR1 SGHRS, CDR2 YFSETQ. CDR3 length: 15 residues. V was shortened by 6 bases and J by 3 bases, with 18 bases between the two germline ends. CDR3 amino acids: CASTSGTGTKETQYF. As DNA, the CDR3 is TGCGCCAGCACATCTGGCACCGGGACCAAAGAGACCCAGTACTTC.

The rearrangement links TRBV25-1 to TRBJ1-4; tentative D call: TRBD1 (6 bases). The V end was cut by 6 bases, the J end by 8 bases, with 7 bases between. The germline V gene has CDR1 MGHDK and CDR2 SYGVNS. The CDR3 contains 11 residues. The CDR3 bases are TGTGCCAGCAGACAGGGCGAAAAACTGTTTTTT. Protein product: CASRQGEKLFF.

The chain joins TRBV24-1 to TRBJ1-5; D call uncertain. The V gene lost 4 bases and the J gene lost 0 bases, with 6 bases spanning the gap. CDR3 size: 14 residues. From germline, CDR1 is KGHDR and CDR2 SFDVKD. The CDR3 spells CATSELTSNQPQHF. The CDR3 DNA sequence: TGTGCCACCAGTGAACTGACTAGCAATCAGCCCCAGCATTTT.

This clonotype was observed at least ten times. J is TRBJ1-1 and V is TRBV14; D is unresolved. V dropped 2 bases and J dropped 2 bases, with 9 bases sitting between them. Germline CDR1 and CDR2: SGHDN and FVKESK. The length of the CDR3 is 14 residues. The CDR3 DNA follows: TGTGCCAGCAGCCAATCGACGTACAACACTGAAGCTTTCTTT. Amino acid sequence: CASSQSTYNTEAFF.

As for this clonotype: One end of the junction does not line up with germline, which may come from a read error. The J gene is TRBJ2-7, the V gene TRBV15; 7 bases fit TRBD2. The CDR3 runs 16 residues. The V gene's germline CDR1 is LNHNV and CDR2 YYDKDF (reference sequence). The CDR3 reads CATSGDRNSGIYEQYF. For the CDR3, the DNA is TGTGCCACCAGCGGAGATCGGAACAGCGGGATTTACGAGCAGTACTTC.

This clonotype was seen ten or more times. The chain uses TRBV19 and TRBJ1-1; 8 bases are a match to TRBD1. Germline-derived CDR1 and CDR2 are LNHDA and SQIVND (reference sequence). V lost 7 bases to trimming and J lost 7 bases; unmatched junction nucleotides: 5. This CDR3 comprises 12 residues. The CDR3 bases are TGTGCCAGTAATCAGGGGGCGATTGAAGCTTTCTTT. Protein product: CASNQGAIEAFF.

This clonotype was observed a handful of times. The V call is TRBV4-1, the J call TRBJ2-5; no definite D call. The CDR3 length is 14 residues. Trimming left V 1 base short and J 2 bases short, with 8 bases between. Germline V gene lookup returns CDR1 MGHRA and CDR2 YSYEKL. For the CDR3, the DNA is TGCGCCAGCAGCCAAGTTAGGGATCAAGAGACCCAGTACTTC. Translating it yields CASSQVRDQETQYF.